Following are 17 T cell receptor beta chains from one sample sequenced in a study of cytomegalovirus exposure and HLA in healthy donors. A multiplex PCR was run with 60 Vbeta primers and 13 Jbeta primers. Sequenced by immunoSEQ multiplex PCR; TCRdb stores in-frame clones only, minus some. Found here are 110,000 or so clones, 60% to 80% of them singletons; the top ten hold 5.4%. The sequenced sample was PBMCs. The receptors shown here come from a woman under 40 in good health and CMV-seropositive.

The chain links TRBV6-1 to TRBJ1-6; 9 bases map to TRBD1. Germline trimming cut 7 bases from V and 9 bases from J; bases unmatched to any gene: 7. Germline lookup yields CDR1 MNHNS and CDR2 SASEGT. CDR3 length equals 14 residues. The CDR3 bases are TGTGCCAGCACCAGGACAGGGGATGGTTCACCCCTCCACTTT. Translating it yields CASTRTGDGSPLHF.

The rearrangement joins TRBV7-9 to TRBJ1-2; maybe TRBD1 (6 bases). Germline V lookup: CDR1 SEHNR, CDR2 FQNEAQ (reference sequence). The CDR3 runs 15 residues. The germline V and J ends were trimmed by 4 bases and 8 bases, with 20 bases remaining between them. CDR3 loop: CASSSTGGQGIGYTF. DNA of the CDR3: TGTGCCAGCAGCTCAACCGGGGGGCAGGGGATAGGCTACACCTTC.

This clone was detected only once. The J gene is TRBJ1-4, the V gene TRBV6-5; TRBD1 matches at 8 bases. The J segment lost 7 bases and the V segment lost 3 bases, leaving 7 bases of the junction unmatched. This CDR3 contains 15 residues. CDR1 and CDR2 (germline): MNHEY, SVGAGI. The CDR3 DNA reads as TGTGCCAGCAGTTATTCCGGGACAGGTGGTGAAAAACTGTTTTTT. Encoded protein: CASSYSGTGGEKLFF.

Regarding this clone: One end of the junction fails to match germline, which may point to a read error. This sequence joins TRBV6-5 and TRBJ2-5; D perhaps matches TRBD2 (6 bases). Germline-derived CDR1 and CDR2 are MNHEY and SVGAGI. There are 13 residues in the CDR3. The CDR3 nucleotides read TGTGCCATCAGTACTGGACTACAAGAGACCCAGTACTTC. It specifies CAISTGLQETQYF.

The gene calls are TRBV9 and TRBJ2-3; tentative D call: TRBD2 (6 bases). The CDR3 is made up of 17 amino acids. V was shortened by 7 bases and J by 0 bases, with 21 bases between the two germline ends. Germline loops: CDR1 SGDLS, CDR2 YYNGEE. Here the CDR3 DNA reads TGTGCCAGCGGGCTGGGGAGTAGCGGCGTAAGCACAGATACGCAGTATTTT. Translating it yields CASGLGSSGVSTDTQYF.

J is TRBJ2-7 and V is TRBV19; 8 bases agree with TRBD1. The CDR3 totals 13 residues. Germline V gene data show CDR1 as LNHDA and CDR2 as SQIVND (reference sequence). V dropped 6 bases and J dropped 4; count of bases not matched to a gene: 5. CDR3 residues: CASRHTGGYEQYF. In nucleotides, the CDR3 is TGTGCCAGTAGACACACAGGGGGTTACGAGCAGTACTTC.

CDR3: CASSLDDGGRHGYTF. DNA of the CDR3: TGTGCCAGCAGCTTAGATGATGGGGGGAGACATGGCTACACCTTC. The chain combines TRBV7-9 with TRBJ1-2, with a weak D call TRBD1 (5 bases). The V gene's germline CDR1 is SEHNR and CDR2 FQNEAQ (reference sequence). With 1 base removed from V and 6 bases from J, the gap between germline ends came to 15 bases. The CDR3 covers 15 residues.

V usage is TRBV6-4 and J usage is TRBJ1-5, with 9 bases lining up with TRBD1. CDR1 is MRHNA, CDR2 SNTAGT, per germline. The CDR3 has 13 amino acids. J was trimmed by 4 bases and V by 7 bases; bases with no gene match: 2. CDR3 loop: CASIGQGNQPQHF. CDR3 DNA sequence: TGTGCCAGCATAGGACAGGGGAATCAGCCCCAGCATTTT.

V and J are TRBV29-1 and TRBJ1-1, with TRBD1 identical over 11 bases. With V trimmed by 2 bases and J by 7 bases, 6 bases remained unmatched. In germline, CDR1 is SQVTM, CDR2 ANQGSEA. The CDR3 consists of 14 residues. CDR3 residues: CSVERGQGVGEAFF. The CDR3 DNA reads TGCAGCGTTGAACGGGGACAGGGGGTGGGTGAAGCTTTCTTT. Full variable domain (outside the CDR3, taken from reference TRBV29-1 and TRBJ1-1): SAVISQKPSRDICQRGTSLTIQCQVDSQVTMMFWYRQQPGQSLTLIATANQGSEATYESGFVIDKFPISRPNLTFSTLTVSNMSPEDSSIYLCSVERGQGVGEAFFGQGTRLTVV.

This chain uses TRBV11-3 with TRBJ1-3, with TRBD1 as a possible D gene (5 bases). This CDR3 is 15 amino acids long. Trimming cost V 5 bases and J 2 bases, with 13 bases left between them. CDR1 SGHNT and CDR2 YENEEA come from the germline V gene. CDR3 in amino acids: CASSPREGTGNTIYF. DNA of the CDR3: TGTGCCAGCAGCCCCAGGGAAGGTACTGGAAACACCATATATTTT.

This rearrangement joins TRBV15 to TRBJ1-5, with D unresolved. Deletions cut 0 bases from V and 4 bases from J, with 13 bases between. CDR1 and CDR2 (germline): LNHNV, YYDKDF (reference sequence). This CDR3 comprises 16 residues. CDR3 amino acids: CATSRDVGVWNQPQHF. The DNA of the CDR3 is TGTGCCACCAGCAGAGATGTAGGAGTTTGGAATCAGCCCCAGCATTTT.

The rearrangement uses TRBV6-5 and TRBJ1-2; 7 positions match TRBD1. From germline, CDR1 is MNHEY and CDR2 SVGAGI. V was pared by 6 bases and J by 5 bases, with 6 bases of the junction left unmatched. This CDR3 is built from 13 residues. In nucleotides, the CDR3 is TGTGCCAGCAGGCCGGGACAGCTATATGGCTACACCTTC. Amino acid sequence: CASRPGQLYGYTF.

The chain joins TRBV2 to TRBJ2-1; D is undetermined. Germline CDR1 is SNHLY and CDR2 is FYNNEI. V dropped 5 bases and J dropped 8 bases, with 13 bases sitting between them. The CDR3 contains 13 residues. CDR3 in amino acids: CASSPTAFDEQFF. DNA for the CDR3: TGTGCCAGCAGTCCCACTGCGTTCGATGAGCAGTTCTTC.

The chain combines TRBV29-1 with TRBJ2-1, with a tentative D call TRBD2 (6 bases). This CDR3 comprises 15 residues. V was shortened by 6 bases and J by 5 bases, with 20 bases between the two germline ends. The germline CDR1 and CDR2 sequences are SQVTM and ANQGSEA. The CDR3 is CSVVGPAGSNNEQFF. CDR3 nucleotides: TGCAGCGTAGTGGGCCCGGCGGGGTCGAACAATGAGCAGTTCTTC.

This clone was seen a handful of times. The V and J genes are TRBV6-1 and TRBJ1-3; D call uncertain. Trimming pared 6 bases from V and 0 bases from J, leaving 12 bases between. This CDR3 has 15 residues. Germline V gene lookup returns CDR1 MNHNS and CDR2 SASEGT. The CDR3 nucleotides read TGTGCCAGCAGATCCGACACCGCCTCTGGAAACACCATATATTTT. This sequence encodes CASRSDTASGNTIYF.

The chain combines TRBV9 with TRBJ1-5; 11 bases agree with TRBD1. Germline CDR1 reads SGDLS; CDR2 reads YYNGEE. The junction had 2 bases not matched to a gene; V was cut back by 0 bases and J by 6 bases. The CDR3 extends over 15 amino acids. The CDR3: CASSVGGTGGQPQHF. The DNA of the CDR3 is TGTGCCAGCAGCGTAGGTGGGACAGGGGGTCAGCCCCAGCATTTT.

The rearrangement joins TRBV14 to TRBJ2-5, with D possibly matching TRBD1 (6 bases). Germline lookup yields CDR1 SGHDN and CDR2 FVKESK. V gave up 0 bases and J gave up 11 bases, with 19 bases separating them. The CDR3 is made up of 15 amino acids. The DNA for the CDR3 is TGTGCCAGCAGCCAAGATTCAGGGGCCCTTAGGGAGCAGTACTTC. Its translation: CASSQDSGALREQYF.